The next 13 T cell receptor beta chains were all read from a single sample in a study of T cells after yellow fever vaccination (dated by TCRdb to about 2019). Library construction relied on 5' RACE. TCRdb records Illumina NovaSeq 6000 as the sequencer. TCRdb took the public reads, trimmed them with fastp at Q25, ran MiXCR for clone calling and kept in-frame beta chains. Every CDR3 protein is listed once, alongside the most common genes and DNA of its rows. Recorded for this sample are about 340,000 distinct CDR3 sequences; under 15% of them occurred a single time. Clones ranked in the top ten supply 3% to 4% of the sample. The label giving this sample's treatment or condition can be read as: live attenuated yellow fever vaccine strain. Sequences were derived from CD4+ T cells sorted from PBMCs, sampled 15 days after the yellow fever booster vaccination. The source is a man younger than 35 who received the YFV17D yellow fever vaccine.

V gene TRBV4-1 combines with J gene TRBJ2-5; possibly TRBD2 for D (6 bases). This CDR3 is 18 amino acids long. Trimming removed 3 bases at V and 3 bases at J, with 23 bases between. Germline loops: CDR1 MGHRA, CDR2 YSYEKL. The CDR3 DNA is TGCGCCAGCAGCCAGGACCCCGCCGTCGGACTAACCGAAGAGACCCAGTACTTC. Protein product: CASSQDPAVGLTEETQYF.

This chain uses TRBV3-1 with TRBJ2-5, with 7 bases matching TRBD2. The CDR3 totals 15 residues. Germline trimming cut 6 bases from V and 4 bases from J; bases unmatched to any gene: 11. Germline loops: CDR1 LGHDT, CDR2 YNNKEL (reference sequence). The CDR3 sequence is CASRSGTNEAETQYF. DNA for the CDR3: TGTGCCAGCAGGTCCGGGACTAACGAGGCAGAGACCCAGTACTTC.

The sample holds a few counts of this clonotype. The CDR3 here is CATSDISGGAPDTQYF. In DNA, the CDR3 is TGTGCCACCAGTGACATTAGCGGGGGGGCCCCAGATACGCAGTATTTT. This chain connects TRBV24-1 to TRBJ2-3, with 11 bases fitting TRBD2. Germline CDR1 is KGHDR and CDR2 is SFDVKD. The CDR3 extends over 16 amino acids. J lost 4 bases, V lost 4 bases, and 6 bases had no gene match.

This chain links TRBV5-6 with TRBJ1-4, with D uncertain. The CDR3 contains 14 residues. Trimming left V 4 bases short and J 0 bases short, with 7 bases between. Germline loops: CDR1 SGHDT, CDR2 YYEEEE. In DNA form, the CDR3 reads TGTGCCAGCAGCCGGAGGACAACTAATGAAAAACTGTTTTTT. Encoded protein: CASSRRTTNEKLFF.

This clonotype was detected only a few times. The rearrangement uses TRBV4-1 and TRBJ2-3; D is unresolved. This CDR3 has 14 residues. Trimming took off 3 bases at V and 11 bases at J, with 18 bases between the two ends. Germline V lookup: CDR1 MGHRA, CDR2 YSYEKL. The CDR3 sequence: CASSHPAARKGQYF. The CDR3 coding sequence is TGCGCCAGCAGCCACCCCGCTGCACGGAAGGGGCAGTATTTT.

There are many counts of this clonotype. This chain uses TRBV29-1 with TRBJ1-6, with D perhaps TRBD1 (6 bases). The length of the CDR3 is 14 residues. The V end lost 1 base, the J end lost 10 bases, and 14 bases lay between the germline ends. Looked up from germline, CDR1 is SQVTM and CDR2 is ANQGSEA. The chain's CDR3 is CSVEGAGGRSPLHF. DNA of the CDR3: TGCAGCGTTGAAGGTGCGGGGGGGCGGTCACCCCTCCACTTT.

The V gene is TRBV6-2 or TRBV6-3, the J gene TRBJ2-7; D might be TRBD1 (5 bases). Germline V lookup: CDR1 MNHEY, CDR2 SVGEGT. V was shortened by 4 bases and J by 3 bases, with 10 bases between the two germline ends. CDR3 length: 13 residues. CDR3 sequence: CASSSRTLYEQYV. CDR3 DNA sequence: TGTGCCAGCAGTTCCCGGACACTCTACGAGCAGTACGTC.

The gene calls are TRBV12-3 or TRBV12-4 and TRBJ1-6; a weak D match, TRBD1 (6 bases). The CDR3 totals 18 residues. Deletions cut 0 bases from V and 9 bases from J, with 21 bases between. The CDR3 coding sequence is TGTGCCAGCAGTTTAGCCTATATGGGCACAGGGAATGTTTCACCCCTCCACTTT. Amino acid sequence: CASSLAYMGTGNVSPLHF.

The chain links TRBV2 to TRBJ1-2; 7 positions match TRBD1. Germline V gene sequence: CDR1 SNHLY, CDR2 FYNNEI. The CDR3 spans 14 residues. Losses at the gene ends were 8 bases for V and 5 bases for J; bases not matched to a gene: 11. CDR3: CASDETGLGYGYTF. Here the CDR3 DNA reads TGTGCCAGCGACGAGACAGGGTTAGGATATGGCTACACCTTC.

This clonotype has just a few counts. The J gene is TRBJ2-3, the V gene TRBV7-9, with TRBD2 matching 10 bases. V shed 10 bases, J shed 1 base, and the junction held 14 bases outside the gene matches. CDR1 is SEHNR, CDR2 FQNEAQ, per germline (reference sequence). The CDR3 runs to 17 residues. The DNA for the CDR3 is TGTGCCACCCTCTCCAGCGGGGGGGCCTGGGGCACAGATACGCAGTATTTT. Amino acid sequence: CATLSSGGAWGTDTQYF.

This chain links TRBV5-6 with TRBJ2-6; no firm D call. With 4 bases removed from V and 4 bases from J, the gap between germline ends came to 12 bases. The CDR3 is made up of 15 amino acids. Germline values: CDR1 SGHDT, CDR2 YYEEEE. The CDR3, as DNA: TGTGCCAGCAGCGATAAGGGTCCCGGGGCCAACGTCCTGACTTTC. Translation: CASSDKGPGANVLTF.

The chain's CDR3 is CASSPQGPGTTGHTGELFF. CDR3 in DNA: TGTGCCAGCAGCCCCCAGGGACCCGGGACTACAGGGCACACCGGGGAGCTGTTTTTT. This sequence joins TRBV3-1 and TRBJ2-2; weak D call: TRBD2 (7 bases). The CDR3 sequence is 19 residues long. V shed 4 bases and J shed 3 bases, with 24 bases lying between them. Germline loops: CDR1 LGHDT, CDR2 YNNKEL (reference sequence).

The chain recombines TRBV12-3 or TRBV12-4 with TRBJ1-5; a weak D match, TRBD1 (6 bases). The CDR3 has 18 amino acids. Trimming took off 5 bases at V and 0 bases at J, with 20 bases between the two ends. CDR3 loop: CASSKSTGGPYSNQPQHF. The CDR3 coding sequence is TGTGCCAGCAGTAAATCTACGGGGGGGCCCTATAGCAATCAGCCCCAGCATTTT.